This TCR beta chain was sequenced in a study of T cell repertoires in cytomegalovirus infection. From the reads, TCRdb called clonotypes with MiXCR, one entry per CDR3 protein. The sample yields more than 250,000 distinct CDR3 sequences, roughly 13% seen once. Germline values: CDR1 SGHDN, CDR2 FVKESK. The CDR3 is 17 amino acids. J lost 0 bases, V lost 4 bases, and 5 bases had no gene match. Sequenced: PBMCs. V is TRBV14 and J is TRBJ1-6, with 8 positions matching TRBD1. The sequence derives from a human donor in good health (CMV status not recorded). Some clones in this sample may be carry-over from other donors' samples. The CDR3 protein is CASSRGTGGSYNSPLHF. DNA for the CDR3: TGTGCCAGCAGCCGCGGCACAGGGGGCTCCTATAATTCACCCCTCCACTTT.